This note documents a single T cell receptor beta chain sequence. No antigen is known for it. This record belongs to a study of early T cells in non-severe SARS-CoV-2 infection. Looking at the study overall: The chains were unpaired, and the sequenced material was bulk RNA from unsorted whole blood.

Notes on the study in general: A preference for anti-spike CD8 responses marked VDJdb matching, which missed private and CD4 specificities.

Unique molecular identifiers were attached to individual cDNA molecules. TCRdb ran MiXCR on the 5' RACE reads and lists one entry per CDR3 protein. The repertoire holds some 76,000 distinct CDR3 sequences, with roughly an eighth as singletons. Material: whole blood. The receptor was isolated from an adult who was a healthcare worker with PCR-confirmed SARS-CoV-2 infection or an uninfected control (not recorded which).

CDR3 sequence: CAIAPDRGLSNQPQHF. CDR3 nucleotide sequence: TGTGCCATCGCGCCGGACAGGGGGCTGAGCAATCAGCCCCAGCATTTT. The chain carries TRBV28 and TRBJ1-5, with TRBD1 matching over 11 bases. The length of the CDR3 is 16 residues. With 10 bases clipped from V and 1 base from J, the junction kept 9 bases outside the gene matches. Germline V gene lookup returns CDR1 MDHEN and CDR2 SYDVKM. The full variable domain, its missing parts supplied by reference TRBV28 and TRBJ1-5, is DVKVTQSSRYLVKRTGEKVFLECVQDMDHENMFWYRQDPGLGLRLIYFSYDVKMKEKGDIPEGYSVSREKKERFSLILESASTNQTSMYLCAIAPDRGLSNQPQHFGDGTRLSIL.